A selection of T cell receptor beta chains follows, all from one sample in a study of T cells in Graves' hyperthyroidism and ophthalmopathy. Each CDR3 protein gets one entry after TCRdb re-called the multiplex PCR reads with MiXCR. The table records some 550,000 distinct CDR3 sequences, about 20% of them present only once. The sample comprised blood. The receptors were gathered from a man younger than 35 with Graves' hyperthyroidism. CDR3s include the opening cysteine and the closing phenylalanine or tryptophan. A D gene is named only where the DNA matches it firmly. A clone size is listed for some rows: how often the clone was seen (once, few, many), or a class if it is expanded.

D gene	clone size	V gene	J gene	CDR3 protein	CDR3 DNA
NA	many	TRBV27	TRBJ2-2	CASSQYRGRGGELFF	TGTGCCAGCAGCCAATACCGGGGACGGGGCGGGGAGCTGTTTTTT
NA	many	TRBV28	TRBJ1-2	CASSHPRRGTIGYTF	TGTGCCAGCAGCCACCCCCGGAGGGGGACTATCGGCTACACCTTC
TRBD1	many	TRBV2	TRBJ1-5	CASSRDSNSNQPQHF	TGTGCCAGCAGTAGGGACAGCAATAGCAATCAGCCCCAGCATTTT
NA	few	TRBV24-1	TRBJ1-5	CATSDLARDQPQHF	TGTGCCACCAGTGATTTGGCCAGGGATCAGCCCCAGCATTTT
NA	NA	TRBV2	TRBJ2-3	CASTWVMADTQYF	TGTGCCAGCACATGGGTAATGGCAGATACGCAGTATTTT
TRBD2	few	TRBV24-1	TRBJ2-5	CATSDPGLAGETQYF	TGTGCCACCAGTGACCCGGGACTAGCGGGAGAGACCCAGTACTTC
NA	many	TRBV3-1	TRBJ2-5	CASSQEGNRRETQYF	TGTGCCAGCAGCCAAGAAGGCAACCGGCGAGAGACCCAGTACTTC
NA	NA	TRBV12-3/TRBV12-4	TRBJ2-7	CASSHGLYEQYF	TGTGCCAGCAGCCACGGGCTCTACGAGCAGTACTTC
TRBD1	many	TRBV12-3/TRBV12-4	TRBJ1-2	CASSPGGPNYGYTF	TGTGCCAGCAGTCCAGGGGGCCCTAACTATGGCTACACCTTC
NA	NA	TRBV19	TRBJ1-1	CASSAGQLEAFF	TGTGCCAGTAGTGCTGGACAGTTGGAAGCTTTCTTT
TRBD2	NA	TRBV6-5	TRBJ2-7	CASSYSRAGALYEQYF	TGTGCCAGCAGTTACTCGAGAGCGGGGGCCCTCTACGAGCAGTACTTC
NA	many	TRBV28	TRBJ1-3	CASTKTGSLSGNTIYF	TGTGCCAGCACCAAGACAGGTTCCCTCTCTGGAAACACCATATATTTT
NA	many	TRBV3-1	TRBJ1-2	CASSQDLGYTF	TGTGCCAGCAGCCAAGACTTAGGCTACACCTTC
NA	NA	TRBV7-8	TRBJ1-5	CASSLEWGNQPQHF	TGCGCCAGCAGCTTAGAGTGGGGCAATCAGCCCCAGCATTTT
NA	many	TRBV12-3/TRBV12-4	TRBJ2-6	CASGPPPVSGANVLTF	TGTGCCAGCGGTCCGCCTCCAGTCTCTGGGGCCAACGTCCTGACTTTC
NA	NA	TRBV28	TRBJ1-4	CASSLGTGFKGEKLFF	TGTGCCAGCAGTCTAGGAACAGGCTTTAAAGGTGAAAAACTGTTTTTT
NA	few	TRBV28	TRBJ2-7	CASTQRVVNYEQYF	TGTGCCAGCACCCAGCGGGTGGTGAATTACGAGCAGTACTTC
NA	many	TRBV18	TRBJ2-2	CASSGGRYGELFF	TGTGCCAGCTCCGGGGGACGGTACGGGGAGCTGTTTTTT
NA	many	TRBV29-1	TRBJ1-2	CSVDADGYTF	TGCAGCGTTGACGCGGATGGCTACACCTTC
TRBD2	few	TRBV30	TRBJ2-2	CAWSVVAGGPGELFF	TGTGCCTGGAGTGTTGTAGCGGGGGGGCCCGGGGAGCTGTTTTTT
NA	few	TRBV14	TRBJ1-3	CASSKHPSGNTIYF	TGTGCCAGCAGCAAACACCCCTCTGGAAACACCATATATTTT
NA	NA	TRBV30	TRBJ1-5	CAWSPLGQIMDQPQHF	TGTGCCTGGAGCCCTTTAGGACAGATAATGGATCAGCCCCAGCATTTT
NA	NA	TRBV5-1	TRBJ1-1	CASSLEAGSGTEAFF	TGCGCCAGCAGCTTGGAAGCTGGGTCGGGCACTGAAGCTTTCTTT
NA	few	TRBV11-2	TRBJ2-3	CASSLDQGDTQYF	TGTGCCAGCAGCTTAGATCAGGGAGATACGCAGTATTTT
NA	many	TRBV11-2	TRBJ2-7	CASGWGYEQYF	TGTGCCAGCGGCTGGGGCTACGAGCAGTACTTC
TRBD1	NA	TRBV15	TRBJ1-1	CATSSDRGATEAFF	TGTGCCACCAGCAGTGACAGGGGGGCCACTGAAGCTTTCTTT
TRBD1	many	TRBV2	TRBJ2-5	CASKGPLGTEQETQYF	TGTGCCAGCAAGGGACCCTTGGGGACAGAGCAAGAGACCCAGTACTTC
NA	many	TRBV20-1	TRBJ1-2	CSARDMSYGYTF	TGCAGTGCTAGAGATATGAGCTATGGCTACACCTTC
NA	few	TRBV20-1	TRBJ1-5	CSASHREAGNQPQHF	TGCAGTGCTAGCCACAGGGAAGCGGGCAATCAGCCCCAGCATTTT
NA	few	TRBV5-1	TRBJ1-2	CASSQPPEGYTF	TGCGCCAGCAGCCAGCCGCCTGAGGGCTACACCTTC
NA	NA	TRBV9	TRBJ1-1	CASSVVGAAEAFF	TGTGCCAGCAGCGTAGTGGGGGCTGCTGAAGCTTTCTTT
TRBD1	NA	TRBV20-1	TRBJ2-7	CSARDRDRLYEQYF	TGCAGTGCTAGAGATCGGGACAGATTATACGAGCAGTACTTC